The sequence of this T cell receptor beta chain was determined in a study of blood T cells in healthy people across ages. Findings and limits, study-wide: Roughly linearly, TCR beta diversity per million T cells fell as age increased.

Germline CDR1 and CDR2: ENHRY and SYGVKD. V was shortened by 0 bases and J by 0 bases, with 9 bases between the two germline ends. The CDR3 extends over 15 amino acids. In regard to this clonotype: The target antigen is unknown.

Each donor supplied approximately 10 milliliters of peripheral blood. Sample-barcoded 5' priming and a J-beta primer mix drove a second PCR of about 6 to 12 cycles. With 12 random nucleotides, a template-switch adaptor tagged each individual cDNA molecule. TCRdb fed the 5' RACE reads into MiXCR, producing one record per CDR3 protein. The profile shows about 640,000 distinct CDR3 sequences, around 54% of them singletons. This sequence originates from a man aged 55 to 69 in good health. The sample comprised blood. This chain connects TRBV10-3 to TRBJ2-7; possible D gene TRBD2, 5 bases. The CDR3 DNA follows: TGTGCCATCAGTGAGTCGAGGACTGGCTCCTACGAGCAGTACTTC. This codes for CAISESRTGSYEQYF.